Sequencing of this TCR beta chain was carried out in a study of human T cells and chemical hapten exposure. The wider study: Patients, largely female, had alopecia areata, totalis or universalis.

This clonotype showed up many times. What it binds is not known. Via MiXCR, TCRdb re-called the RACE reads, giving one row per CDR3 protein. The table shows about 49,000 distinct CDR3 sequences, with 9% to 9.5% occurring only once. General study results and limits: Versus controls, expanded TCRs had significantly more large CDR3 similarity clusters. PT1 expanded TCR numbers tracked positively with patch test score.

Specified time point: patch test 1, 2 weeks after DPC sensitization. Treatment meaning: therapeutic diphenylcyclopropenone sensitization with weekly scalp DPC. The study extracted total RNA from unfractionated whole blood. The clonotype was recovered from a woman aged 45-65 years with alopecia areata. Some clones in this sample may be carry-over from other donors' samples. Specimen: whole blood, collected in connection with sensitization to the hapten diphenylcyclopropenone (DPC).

CDR3 sequence: CASSVGGAGANVLTF. CDR3 bases: TGTGCCAGCAGCGTAGGGGGCGCTGGGGCCAACGTCCTGACTTTC. This chain joins TRBV9 and TRBJ2-6; perhaps TRBD1 as D (5 bases). The V end lost 0 bases, the J end lost 2 bases, and 6 bases lay between the germline ends. Germline assignment: CDR1 SGDLS and CDR2 YYNGEE. The CDR3 runs to 15 residues.